This TCR beta chain was identified during a study of beta chain features in type 1 diabetes. The germline CDR1 and CDR2 sequences are LGHNT and FRNRAP. V lost 6 bases, J lost 4 bases, and 18 bases stayed unmatched. This CDR3 is 17 amino acids long. All of the isolated RNA was reverse transcribed, so expressed TCRB transcripts were sequenced. Using immunoSEQ multiplex PCR, the repertoire was profiled, and TCRdb retains in-frame clones only, with some absent. This table has 970,000 or so clones, 15% to 20% appearing once. This receptor was taken from a woman aged 18 to 35 in good health. What was sequenced was naive CD4+ T cells from blood. This chain links TRBV12-5 with TRBJ2-7, with TRBD2 identical over 7 bases. The CDR3 sequence: CASGSLDGSGLTYEQYF. In nucleotides, the CDR3 is TGTGCTAGTGGCTCTTTGGACGGATCGGGACTAACGTACGAGCAGTACTTC.